This TCR beta chain was captured in a study of blood T cell repertoires in COVID-19. Produced via immunoSEQ multiplex PCR; TCRdb's table is partial and in-frame only. The sample contains tens of thousands of clones, roughly 80% of which appear only once. Germline V gene data show CDR1 as SEHNR and CDR2 as FQNEAQ (reference sequence). The CDR3 extends over 15 amino acids. Trimming cost V 1 base and J 0 bases; bases outside gene matches: 2. This clone is a singleton in its sample. This clonotype was obtained from a man aged 45-65 years with acute or convalescent COVID-19. Sequenced: peripheral blood. The chain couples TRBV7-9 to TRBJ2-5; 7 nucleotides line up with TRBD2. As DNA, the CDR3 is TGTGCCAGCAGCTTAGACGGGGGGTACCAAGAGACCCAGTACTTC. Amino acids: CASSLDGGYQETQYF.